This entry features one T cell receptor beta chain sequence. The table came from immunoSEQ multiplex PCR; TCRdb's copy has only in-frame clones and leaves some out. The sample has millions of clones; 85% to 95% are singletons. V was trimmed by 0 bases and J by 10 bases, leaving 11 bases between them. Germline CDR1 reads SGDLS; CDR2 reads YYNGEE. The CDR3 length is 13 residues. The data originate from a study of shared clonotypes between healthy human individuals. Naive CD8 populations comprised CD45RO-negative cells positively selected for CCR7, excluding terminally differentiated effector memory CD45RA+ cells.

Sequences were obtained from naive CD8+ T cells from PBMCs. The TCR was taken from a man aged 18 to 30 in good health. Some clones in this sample may be carry-over from other donors' samples. V usage is TRBV9 and J usage is TRBJ2-1; D perhaps matches TRBD1 (6 bases). This CDR3 is CASSVDSGTEQFF. The CDR3 bases are TGTGCCAGCAGCGTAGACTCCGGGACAGAGCAGTTCTTC.